Presented here are 16 T cell receptor beta chains from one specimen sequenced in a study of T cell responses to AZD1222 COVID-19 vaccine. The protocol was immunoSEQ multiplex PCR, while the TCRdb copy is restricted to in-frame clones and leaves out a portion. The data hold about 120,000 clones, with about nine tenths observed a single time. Sequenced here: peripheral blood, sampled on day 0 of AZD1222 vaccination. The receptors were sampled from an adult in good health.

The V and J genes are TRBV19 and TRBJ1-5; D is uncertain. V was shortened by 5 bases and J by 5 bases, with 13 bases between the two germline ends. The CDR3 is 14 residues long. CDR1 is LNHDA, CDR2 SQIVND, per germline (reference sequence). CDR3: CASSQTWVDQPQHF. The DNA for the CDR3 is TGTGCCAGTAGTCAGACCTGGGTCGATCAGCCCCAGCATTTT.

This rearrangement joins TRBV19 to TRBJ1-2, with D hard to call. Trimming stripped 8 bases from V and 2 bases from J, with 12 bases between. Germline CDR1 and CDR2: LNHDA and SQIVND (reference sequence). The CDR3 has 13 residues. CDR3 region: CASLSDRNYGYTF. The CDR3 DNA sequence: TGTGCCAGTCTTTCGGACCGAAACTATGGCTACACCTTC.

The chain recombines TRBV7-3 with TRBJ2-2, with D possibly being TRBD1 (6 bases). The CDR3 spans 16 residues. V shed 5 bases and J shed 1 base, with 14 bases lying between them. Germline V gives CDR1 SGHTA, CDR2 FQGTGA. The CDR3 DNA is TGTGCCAGCAGCCGACTTGGACAGATGAACACCGGGGAGCTGTTTTTT. Residues: CASSRLGQMNTGELFF.

The chain has TRBV6-5 and TRBJ1-5; maybe TRBD1 (6 bases). The V and J ends lost 10 bases and 3 bases respectively, with 16 bases between them. Germline-derived CDR1 and CDR2 are MNHEY and SVGAGI. The CDR3 consists of 14 residues. CDR3 in DNA: TGTGCCACTAAAAGGGGGGGCATCAATCAGCCCCAGCATTTT. It codes for CATKRGGINQPQHF.

As DNA, the CDR3 is TGTGCCAGCAGCGCCGGGGGACCTGAAGCTTTCTTT. As protein: CASSAGGPEAFF. The chain joins TRBV11-3 to TRBJ1-1; D might be TRBD1 (5 bases). CDR1 and CDR2 (germline): SGHNT, YENEEA. Trimming took 5 bases from V and 6 from J, leaving 10 bases between them. This CDR3 spans 12 amino acids.

The chain couples TRBV29-1 to TRBJ1-2; the match to TRBD1 covers 7 bases. V shed 3 bases, J shed 4 bases, and the junction held 5 bases outside the gene matches. The CDR3 extends over 13 amino acids. The germline V gene encodes CDR1 SQVTM and CDR2 ANQGSEA. As DNA, the CDR3 is TGCAGCGTTGAGGGACAGTTCGGCTATGGCTACACCTTC. Its protein is CSVEGQFGYGYTF.

V gene TRBV7-2 combines with J gene TRBJ1-5; 7 bases are shared with TRBD1. CDR1 is SGHTA, CDR2 FQGNSA, per germline. V shed 5 bases and J 7 bases; nucleotides not matched to a gene: 8. The CDR3 loop spans 14 amino acids. CDR3 coding DNA: TGTGCCAGCAGCGACGCAGGGGGATGGCAGCCCCAGCATTTT. This encodes CASSDAGGWQPQHF.

This clone appeared a single time. The chain employs TRBV13 and TRBJ2-1, with D tentatively TRBD1 or TRBD2 (5 bases each). The germline V and J ends were trimmed by 4 bases and 12 bases, with 19 bases remaining between them. This CDR3 region has 14 residues. CDR1 is PRHDT, CDR2 FYEKMQ, per germline (reference sequence). CDR3 residues: CASSSGRAAVLQFF. The CDR3, as DNA: TGTGCCAGCAGCTCGGGACGAGCCGCCGTCCTGCAGTTCTTC.

The chain joins TRBV19 to TRBJ2-7; 9 nucleotides match TRBD1. The CDR3 loop spans 13 amino acids. The germline CDR1 and CDR2 sequences are LNHDA and SQIVND (reference sequence). The V segment lost 9 bases and the J segment 5 bases; nucleotides outside the gene matches: 8. The CDR3 nucleotides are TGTGCCAGCAGGGACAGGGCGAAAGACGAGCAGTACTTC. It specifies CASRDRAKDEQYF.

J is TRBJ2-3 and V is TRBV7-2; 10 bases line up with TRBD2. This CDR3 is 17 amino acids long. Losses at the gene ends were 5 bases for V and 3 bases for J; bases not matched to a gene: 11. From germline, CDR1 is SGHTA and CDR2 FQGNSA. CDR3 sequence reads: CASSVSGGALGTDTQYF. CDR3 nucleotides: TGTGCCAGCAGCGTCAGCGGGGGGGCTCTGGGTACAGATACGCAGTATTTT.

This chain uses TRBV2 with TRBJ1-3; D gene ambiguous. V was pared by 6 bases and J by 3 bases, with 15 bases between. CDR3 length equals 15 residues. Germline V gives CDR1 SNHLY, CDR2 FYNNEI. CDR3 nucleotide sequence: TGTGCCAGCAGGTTTCATAGGGTTAGTGGAAACACCATATATTTT. Protein: CASRFHRVSGNTIYF.

This chain joins TRBV5-1 and TRBJ1-4; TRBD1 might be the D (5 bases). Trimming stripped 4 bases from V and 5 bases from J, with 12 bases between. The CDR3 has 14 amino acids. CDR1 is SGHRS, CDR2 YFSETQ, per germline. CDR3 nucleotide sequence: TGCGCCAGCAGCCATGACAGCCGAAATGAAAAACTGTTTTTT. This codes for CASSHDSRNEKLFF.

The J gene is TRBJ1-1, the V gene TRBV28; D is perhaps TRBD1 (5 bases). The CDR3 is 13 amino acids. Looked up from germline, CDR1 is MDHEN and CDR2 is SYDVKM. Trimming stripped 9 bases from V and 0 bases from J, with 11 bases between. The chain's CDR3 is CASWGRMNTEAFF. The CDR3 bases are TGTGCCAGTTGGGGACGGATGAACACTGAAGCTTTCTTT.

This clone was counted once. The chain employs TRBV30 and TRBJ1-6; no clear D. CDR1 is GTSNPN, CDR2 SVGIG, per germline (reference sequence). CDR3 length equals 15 residues. V shed 2 bases and J shed 7 bases, with 15 bases lying between them. The CDR3 DNA reads TGTGCCTGGAGTCCCATTACAGCACGAAATTCACCCCTCCACTTT. Its translation: CAWSPITARNSPLHF. The whole variable domain, filled in from reference TRBV30 and TRBJ1-6, reads SQTIHQWPATLVQPVGSPLSLECTVEGTSNPNLYWYRQAAGRGLQLLFYSVGIGQISSEVPQNLSASRPQDRQFILSSKKLLLSDSGFYLCAWSPITARNSPLHFGNGTRLTVT.

The chain carries TRBV9 and TRBJ2-3, with a tentative D call TRBD1 (5 bases). Germline CDR1 reads SGDLS; CDR2 reads YYNGEE. The CDR3 covers 15 residues. The V and J ends lost 3 bases and 1 base respectively, with 12 bases between them. The CDR3 spells CASSDGAWGTDTQYF. CDR3 sequence (DNA): TGTGCCAGCAGCGATGGGGCATGGGGCACAGATACGCAGTATTTT.

This clone showed up just a few times. V usage is TRBV2 and J usage is TRBJ1-1; D is unclear. The germline CDR1 and CDR2 sequences are SNHLY and FYNNEI. This CDR3 is 11 amino acids long. CDR3 sequence (DNA): TGTGTAGCGGGCGGTCACACTGAAGCTTTCTTT. Translation: CVAGGHTEAFF.